The 15 T cell receptor beta chains presented below share a single source sample, sequenced in a study of T cell responses to AZD1222 COVID-19 vaccine. TCRdb's copy holds only in-frame clones and misses some; the assay was immunoSEQ multiplex PCR. The table lists 250,000 to 300,000 clones, 90% to 95% of them singletons. The input for sequencing was peripheral blood, taken 28 days after the second AZD1222 dose. Receptors originate from an adult who received the AZD1222 COVID-19 vaccine.

The chain joins TRBV4-1 to TRBJ1-4; D is uncertain. This CDR3 has 15 amino acids. Germline V gene lookup returns CDR1 MGHRA and CDR2 YSYEKL. V was shortened by 1 base and J by 5 bases, with 11 bases between the two germline ends. The CDR3 here is CASSQASFPNEKLFF. CDR3 nucleotide sequence: TGCGCCAGCAGCCAAGCGAGTTTTCCCAATGAAAAACTGTTTTTT.

The V gene is TRBV10-3, the J gene TRBJ2-1, with 7 bases that match TRBD1. The length of the CDR3 is 16 residues. The germline gives CDR1 ENHRY, CDR2 SYGVKD. The trim removed 3 bases at V and 8 bases at J, leaving 13 bases unmatched. As DNA, the CDR3 is TGTGCCATCAGTGACCCGGGACAGATGGCTAGAGATGAGCAGTTCTTC. Its translation: CAISDPGQMARDEQFF.

The genes are TRBV20-1 and TRBJ1-4, with TRBD1 as a possible D gene (5 bases). V dropped 5 bases and J dropped 6 bases, with 13 bases sitting between them. CDR1 is DFQATT and CDR2 is SNEGSKA in the germline V gene (reference sequence). The CDR3 is 13 amino acids. CDR3 sequence (DNA): TGCAGTGCTGGTGACAGTACTTATGAAAAACTGTTTTTT. As protein: CSAGDSTYEKLFF.

The chain couples TRBV10-3 to TRBJ2-7; tentative D call: TRBD2 (6 bases). The V gene lost 5 bases and the J gene lost 4 bases, with 12 bases spanning the gap. The germline CDR1 and CDR2 sequences are ENHRY and SYGVKD. The CDR3 is 13 residues long. The CDR3 sequence: CAISSLGTYEQYF. In DNA, the CDR3 is TGTGCCATCAGTTCCTTGGGGACTTACGAGCAGTACTTC.

This chain links TRBV9 with TRBJ2-1, with 13 nucleotides matching TRBD2. The CDR3 sequence is 18 residues long. Germline trimming cut 4 bases from V and 2 bases from J; bases unmatched to any gene: 9. Looked up from germline, CDR1 is SGDLS and CDR2 is YYNGEE. The CDR3 sequence: CASSPGLAGPGTYNEQFF. CDR3 nucleotide sequence: TGTGCCAGCAGCCCGGGACTAGCGGGACCGGGGACCTACAATGAGCAGTTCTTC.

This clone was recorded once. The identical CDR3 is also encoded by other nucleotide sequences in the sample. The chain joins TRBV7-3 to TRBJ2-2; no definite D call. V lost 3 bases to trimming and J lost 1 base, with 0 bases between them. Germline V gene lookup returns CDR1 SGHTA and CDR2 FQGTGA. This CDR3 is built from 12 residues. CDR3 bases: TGTGCCAGCAGCTTGAACACCGGGGAGCTGTTTTTT. Translating it yields CASSLNTGELFF.

This rearrangement joins TRBV6-2 or TRBV6-3 to TRBJ1-2, with D unresolved. The V and J ends lost 3 bases and 2 bases respectively, with 13 bases between them. Germline-derived CDR1 and CDR2 are MNHEY and SVGEGT. The CDR3 covers 15 residues. This CDR3 reads CASSYSMKRNYGYTF. DNA for the CDR3: TGTGCCAGCAGTTATTCAATGAAGAGGAACTATGGCTACACCTTC.

The chain carries TRBV12-3 or TRBV12-4 and TRBJ1-2, with a weak D call TRBD1 (5 bases). Trimming took 7 bases from V and 5 from J, leaving 14 bases between them. The CDR3 consists of 13 residues. CDR3 protein: CASNTGTKYGYTF. CDR3 bases: TGTGCCAGCAATACCGGGACGAAGTATGGCTACACCTTC.

This clone was recorded only once. The chain has TRBV11-3 and TRBJ2-3; D remains ambiguous. V lost 5 bases and J lost 6, with 12 bases in between. In germline, CDR1 is SGHNT, CDR2 YENEEA. The CDR3 is 13 amino acids. The CDR3 loop reads CASSLRMGDTQYF. The CDR3 bases are TGTGCCAGCAGCCTCCGGATGGGGGATACGCAGTATTTT.

The gene calls are TRBV4-1 and TRBJ2-2; TRBD2 agrees at 7 bases. CDR3 size: 17 residues. Germline CDR1 and CDR2: MGHRA and YSYEKL. V was pared by 2 bases and J by 1 base, with 7 bases of the junction left unmatched. The CDR3 sequence: CASSQRWGGLNTGELFF. The CDR3 coding sequence is TGCGCCAGCAGCCAACGTTGGGGGGGATTGAACACCGGGGAGCTGTTTTTT.

CDR3 protein: CASSQGGAGPDTQYF. For the CDR3, the DNA is TGTGCCAGCAGCCAAGGGGGTGCGGGACCAGATACGCAGTATTTT. This chain links TRBV4-2 with TRBJ2-3; possible D gene TRBD2, 6 bases. Germline CDR1 is LGHNA and CDR2 is YNFKEQ. Trimming took off 1 base at V and 4 bases at J, with 12 bases between the two ends. The CDR3 is 15 amino acids.

V and J are TRBV3-1 (or the pseudogene TRBV3-2) and TRBJ1-6, with 7 bases lining up with TRBD1. Unmatched junction bases numbered 9, after V lost 6 bases and J lost 7 bases. Germline V gene lookup returns CDR1 LGHDT and CDR2 YNNKEL (reference sequence). The CDR3 totals 15 residues. CDR3 DNA: TGTGCCAGCAGGGGCCGGGACAGTATAAATTCACCCCTCCACTTT. Translated: CASRGRDSINSPLHF.

V usage is TRBV6-6 and J usage is TRBJ1-2, with a weak D call TRBD1 (5 bases). CDR1 is MNHNY and CDR2 is SVGAGI in the germline V gene (reference sequence). Trimming cost V 0 bases and J 1 base, with 9 bases left between them. The CDR3 runs 15 residues. The CDR3 DNA sequence: TGTGCCAGCAGTTACTCCGGGGCCAGTAACTATGGCTACACCTTC. Its protein product is CASSYSGASNYGYTF.

The rearrangement joins TRBV12-3 or TRBV12-4 to TRBJ1-5, with D hard to call. CDR3 length equals 13 residues. The germline V and J ends were trimmed by 6 bases and 4 bases, with 10 bases remaining between them. This CDR3 is CASRPLGNQPQHF. CDR3 DNA: TGTGCCAGCAGGCCCTTGGGGAATCAGCCCCAGCATTTT.

This chain joins TRBV6-1 and TRBJ1-1; no clear D. The V end lost 0 bases, the J end lost 1 base, and 3 bases lay between the germline ends. The CDR3 covers 13 residues. Germline CDR1 is MNHNS and CDR2 is SASEGT. The CDR3: CASSEARNTEAFF. The CDR3 DNA follows: TGTGCCAGCAGTGAAGCCCGGAACACTGAAGCTTTCTTT.